These T cell receptor beta chains were read from a single sample in a study of OX40 agonist ivuxolimab in advanced cancers. TCRdb's copy holds only in-frame clones and misses some; the assay was immunoSEQ multiplex PCR. The table has about 21,000 clones, around 89% seen once; the top ten hold about 10%. Sequencing used CD4+ or CD8+ T cells sorted from blood, obtained in a trial of the OX40 agonist ivuxolimab. The receptors derive from an adult with an advanced solid tumor such as melanoma, head and neck, liver or kidney cancer. CDR3s include the opening cysteine and the closing phenylalanine or tryptophan. The order of the fields is J gene, V gene, clone size, D gene, CDR3 protein, CDR3 DNA. D genes are given only for firm matches. Clone size appears in some rows only: once, few, many, or a class for an expanded clone.

j_gene: TRBJ2-1; v_gene: TRBV6-1; abundance: few; d_gene: TRBD2; CDR3aa: CASSEAVASGGNEQFF; CDR3nt: TGTGCCAGCAGTGAAGCCGTGGCTAGCGGGGGGAATGAGCAGTTCTTC
j_gene: TRBJ1-1; v_gene: TRBV28; abundance: .; d_gene: TRBD1; CDR3aa: CASSLTRTGKSGAFF; CDR3nt: TGTGCCAGCAGTTTAACGCGGACAGGGAAAAGTGGCGCTTTCTTT
j_gene: TRBJ2-7; v_gene: TRBV5-6; abundance: .; d_gene: TRBD1; CDR3aa: CASSFSGGYEQYF; CDR3nt: TGTGCCAGCAGCTTTTCAGGGGGCTACGAGCAGTACTTC
j_gene: TRBJ1-2; v_gene: TRBV14; abundance: .; d_gene: .; CDR3aa: CASSQDRRGANYGYTF; CDR3nt: TGTGCCAGCAGCCAAGATCGACGAGGGGCCAACTATGGCTACACCTTC
j_gene: TRBJ1-2; v_gene: TRBV9; abundance: .; d_gene: .; CDR3aa: CASSPGNYGYTF; CDR3nt: TGTGCCAGCAGCCCCGGCAATTATGGCTACACCTTC
j_gene: TRBJ2-7; v_gene: TRBV29-1; abundance: .; d_gene: TRBD2; CDR3aa: CSVEGGSSLEQYF; CDR3nt: TGCAGCGTTGAAGGCGGGAGTTCCCTGGAGCAGTACTTC
j_gene: TRBJ2-4; v_gene: TRBV30; abundance: .; d_gene: TRBD2; CDR3aa: CAWTGIAGAKNIQYF; CDR3nt: TGTGCCTGGACAGGGATAGCGGGAGCCAAAAACATTCAGTACTTC
j_gene: TRBJ1-2; v_gene: TRBV10-2; abundance: .; d_gene: TRBD1; CDR3aa: CASRDRNNGYTF; CDR3nt: TGCGCCAGCAGGGACAGGAATAATGGCTACACCTTC
j_gene: TRBJ2-7; v_gene: TRBV9; abundance: .; d_gene: TRBD2; CDR3aa: CASSLGTMGEQYF; CDR3nt: TGTGCCAGCAGCTTGGGGACTATGGGCGAGCAGTACTTC
j_gene: TRBJ2-2; v_gene: TRBV10-3; abundance: once; d_gene: TRBD2; CDR3aa: CAVGLAGAAGELFF; CDR3nt: TGTGCCGTTGGACTAGCGGGAGCCGCCGGGGAGCTGTTTTTT
j_gene: TRBJ2-7; v_gene: TRBV11-2; abundance: few; d_gene: TRBD2; CDR3aa: CASSPDLAGSYEQYF; CDR3nt: TGTGCCAGCAGCCCAGACCTAGCGGGTTCCTACGAGCAGTACTTC
j_gene: TRBJ2-7; v_gene: TRBV5-4; abundance: .; d_gene: .; CDR3aa: CASSLKTNEQYF; CDR3nt: TGTGCCAGCAGCTTGAAGACGAACGAGCAGTACTTC
j_gene: TRBJ2-6; v_gene: TRBV4-2; abundance: .; d_gene: .; CDR3aa: CASSPRLVFTVSGANVLTF; CDR3nt: TGTGCCAGCAGCCCAAGGCTAGTTTTTACAGTTTCTGGGGCCAACGTCCTGACTTTC
j_gene: TRBJ1-1; v_gene: TRBV6-1; abundance: .; d_gene: .; CDR3aa: CASSDPSLVPGGREAFF; CDR3nt: TGTGCCAGCAGTGACCCTAGTTTAGTCCCTGGAGGGAGGGAAGCTTTCTTT
j_gene: TRBJ2-7; v_gene: TRBV10-1; abundance: .; d_gene: .; CDR3aa: CASSESKSTYYEQYF; CDR3nt: TGCGCCAGCAGTGAGTCGAAGTCTACTTACTACGAGCAGTACTTC
j_gene: TRBJ1-2; v_gene: TRBV6-1; abundance: .; d_gene: TRBD1; CDR3aa: CASSVLQGAGGYTF; CDR3nt: TGTGCCAGCAGTGTTCTCCAGGGGGCGGGTGGCTACACCTTC
j_gene: TRBJ2-1; v_gene: TRBV14; abundance: .; d_gene: .; CDR3aa: CASSWGYNEQFF; CDR3nt: TGTGCCAGCAGCTGGGGATACAATGAGCAGTTCTTC
j_gene: TRBJ1-4; v_gene: TRBV30; abundance: .; d_gene: .; CDR3aa: CAGGVAGLDEKLFF; CDR3nt: TGTGCCGGGGGGGTCGCCGGACTCGATGAAAAACTGTTTTTT
j_gene: TRBJ1-2; v_gene: TRBV7-8; abundance: .; d_gene: .; CDR3aa: CASSLAIGGDGYTF; CDR3nt: TGTGCCAGCAGCTTAGCGATAGGGGGGGATGGCTACACCTTC
j_gene: TRBJ2-1; v_gene: TRBV9; abundance: .; d_gene: TRBD2; CDR3aa: CASSTSGSSYNEQFF; CDR3nt: TGTGCCAGCAGCACCAGCGGGAGCTCCTACAATGAGCAGTTCTTC
j_gene: TRBJ2-1; v_gene: TRBV13; abundance: .; d_gene: .; CDR3aa: CASSPARVEQFF; CDR3nt: TGTGCCAGCAGCCCAGCCAGGGTTGAGCAGTTCTTC
j_gene: TRBJ2-6; v_gene: TRBV4-1; abundance: .; d_gene: .; CDR3aa: CASSQERGSGANVLTF; CDR3nt: TGCGCCAGCAGCCAAGAGCGGGGTTCTGGGGCCAACGTCCTGACTTTC
j_gene: TRBJ2-1; v_gene: TRBV5-4; abundance: .; d_gene: TRBD2; CDR3aa: CASSSGGAQSYNEQFF; CDR3nt: TGTGCCAGCAGCAGCGGGGGGGCCCAATCCTACAATGAGCAGTTCTTC
j_gene: TRBJ1-2; v_gene: TRBV27; abundance: .; d_gene: TRBD1; CDR3aa: CASGQGVYGYTF; CDR3nt: TGTGCCAGCGGACAGGGGGTTTATGGCTACACCTTC
j_gene: TRBJ1-1; v_gene: TRBV10-3; abundance: few; d_gene: .; CDR3aa: CAAGRLGNTEAFF; CDR3nt: TGTGCCGCCGGCCGACTGGGAAACACTGAAGCTTTCTTT
j_gene: TRBJ2-7; v_gene: TRBV7-9; abundance: .; d_gene: TRBD2; CDR3aa: CASSFWFGTSSEQYF; CDR3nt: TGTGCCAGCAGCTTTTGGTTTGGGACTAGCAGCGAGCAGTACTTC
j_gene: TRBJ1-1; v_gene: TRBV19; abundance: .; d_gene: .; CDR3aa: CATLGLEVTEAFF; CDR3nt: TGTGCCACGTTAGGGCTGGAGGTAACTGAAGCTTTCTTT
j_gene: TRBJ2-7; v_gene: TRBV5-6; abundance: .; d_gene: .; CDR3aa: CASSLGGRYEQYF; CDR3nt: TGTGCCAGCAGCTTGGGGGGCCGGTACGAGCAGTACTTC
j_gene: TRBJ1-1; v_gene: TRBV9; abundance: .; d_gene: .; CDR3aa: CAGSATDPNTEAFF; CDR3nt: TGTGCCGGCAGCGCAACCGACCCGAACACTGAAGCTTTCTTT
j_gene: TRBJ2-1; v_gene: TRBV6-4; abundance: .; d_gene: .; CDR3aa: CASSDSKSPSNEQFF; CDR3nt: TGTGCCAGCAGTGACTCGAAGTCCCCCTCCAATGAGCAGTTCTTC
j_gene: TRBJ1-4; v_gene: TRBV2; abundance: .; d_gene: .; CDR3aa: CASSLRRGATNEKLFF; CDR3nt: TGTGCCAGCAGCCTTCGAAGGGGAGCGACTAATGAAAAACTGTTTTTT
j_gene: TRBJ2-7; v_gene: TRBV30; abundance: .; d_gene: .; CDR3aa: CAWAELARYEQYF; CDR3nt: TGTGCCTGGGCCGAGCTAGCGAGATACGAGCAGTACTTC
j_gene: TRBJ2-1; v_gene: TRBV2; abundance: .; d_gene: .; CDR3aa: CASSTAGTLSIYNEQFF; CDR3nt: TGTGCCAGCAGCACGGCTGGGACCCTTTCGATCTACAATGAGCAGTTCTTC
j_gene: TRBJ1-4; v_gene: TRBV15; abundance: .; d_gene: TRBD1; CDR3aa: CATSREGTGLGEKLFF; CDR3nt: TGTGCCACCAGCAGAGAGGGGACAGGGCTGGGTGAAAAACTGTTTTTT
j_gene: TRBJ2-5; v_gene: TRBV5-8; abundance: .; d_gene: .; CDR3aa: CARAHPIDREVEETQYF; CDR3nt: TGTGCCAGAGCGCACCCTATCGACAGGGAGGTGGAAGAGACCCAGTACTTC
j_gene: TRBJ2-7; v_gene: TRBV7-8; abundance: once; d_gene: .; CDR3aa: CASSPRQATSSYEQYF; CDR3nt: TGTGCCAGCAGCCCACGACAGGCGACTTCCTCCTACGAGCAGTACTTC
j_gene: TRBJ2-5; v_gene: TRBV9; abundance: .; d_gene: .; CDR3aa: CASSVGGKTQYF; CDR3nt: TGTGCCAGCAGCGTAGGAGGGAAGACCCAGTACTTC
j_gene: TRBJ2-5; v_gene: TRBV2; abundance: .; d_gene: TRBD2; CDR3aa: CASSEPRGGLETQYF; CDR3nt: TGTGCCAGCAGTGAGCCACGGGGGGGCTTAGAGACCCAGTACTTC
j_gene: TRBJ2-1; v_gene: TRBV11-2; abundance: .; d_gene: TRBD2; CDR3aa: CAIRESGRARNEQFF; CDR3nt: TGTGCCATCCGAGAGAGCGGGAGGGCCCGGAATGAGCAGTTCTTC
j_gene: TRBJ2-4; v_gene: TRBV9; abundance: few; d_gene: .; CDR3aa: CASSVAGTAKNIQYF; CDR3nt: TGTGCCAGCAGCGTAGCGGGGACAGCCAAAAACATTCAGTACTTC